The T cell receptor beta chain described here comes from a study of T-cell reconstitution after alpha-beta-depleted transplantation in children. Findings and caveats of the study: Expanded graft clones, several hundred of them, were reportedly the source of alpha-beta T cells about two months after transplant. Counts and diversity of T cells one year after transplant came mostly from newly produced T cells.

This clonotype appeared many times. Its specificity is unknown. The authors prepared the TCRbeta library with unique molecular identifiers. Using its own MiXCR run on the PCR reads, TCRdb lists one record per CDR3 protein. The sample consists of about 260,000 distinct CDR3 sequences, roughly 8% of them appearing once. V was pared by 5 bases and J by 10 bases, with 9 bases between. The CDR3 runs to 10 residues. Germline-derived CDR1 and CDR2 are SQVTM and ANQGSEA. Sequencing was performed on PBMCs, mostly from graft donor cells, taken 180 days after TCRalphabeta/CD19-depleted stem cell transplant. The V call is TRBV29-1, the J call TRBJ2-1, with D perhaps TRBD1 (5 bases). This receptor was identified in a male patient between 5 and 17 years old who had a stem cell transplant for acute lymphoblastic leukemia, so the T cells may come from the graft donor. The CDR3 here is CSVPQGEQFF. CDR3 DNA sequence: TGCAGCGTTCCTCAGGGAGAGCAGTTCTTC.